A single sample is the source of the 18 T cell receptor beta chains below, sequenced in a study of T-cell memory formation after mild COVID-19. TCRdb independently ran MiXCR on the 5' RACE reads; one entry per CDR3 protein. The sample yields about 180,000 distinct CDR3 sequences, around 16% seen once. Source material: PBMCs or a T cell subset sorted from them (not recorded which). These receptors all come from an adult woman who had mild COVID-19 (a few samples of this study predate the infection). Cell type and time point are not known.

The chain joins TRBV7-8 to TRBJ2-1; D is perhaps TRBD1 (5 bases). Germline loops: CDR1 SGHVS, CDR2 FQNEAQ. The CDR3 length is 13 residues. Trimming removed 5 bases from V and 8 bases from J, with 13 bases in between. The CDR3 region has the DNA TGTGCCAGCAGCCCTAGGGGAACCGATGAGCAGTTCTTC. This encodes CASSPRGTDEQFF.

The genes are TRBV2 and TRBJ2-1; 10 nucleotides align to TRBD2. CDR1 SNHLY and CDR2 FYNNEI come from the germline V gene. This CDR3 contains 13 residues. Trimming took 9 bases from V and 4 from J; bases not matched to a gene: 3. CDR3 loop: CASTSGIYNEQFF. CDR3 DNA: TGTGCCAGTACTAGCGGGATTTACAATGAGCAGTTCTTC.

V gene TRBV29-1 combines with J gene TRBJ2-3; no clear D gene. Looked up from germline, CDR1 is SQVTM and CDR2 is ANQGSEA. V was clipped by 1 base and J by 6 bases, with 11 bases between them. This CDR3 is 13 amino acids long. The CDR3 loop reads CSVEGIPTDTQYF. CDR3 DNA: TGCAGCGTTGAAGGGATCCCGACGGATACGCAGTATTTT.

This clonotype was seen more than once but under ten times. This chain joins TRBV6-5 and TRBJ2-7; TRBD1 aligns across 7 bases. The CDR3 consists of 11 residues. V lost 6 bases and J lost 5; bases outside the gene matches: 1. CDR1 and CDR2 from the germline V gene are MNHEY and SVGAGI. The CDR3 nucleotides are TGTGCCAGCAGACAGGGGAACGAGCAGTACTTC. The encoded protein is CASRQGNEQYF.

The V and J genes are TRBV6-5 and TRBJ1-2; 8 bases are shared with TRBD1. Germline CDR1 and CDR2: MNHEY and SVGAGI. With 2 bases clipped from V and 2 bases from J, the junction kept 7 bases outside the gene matches. The CDR3 spans 16 residues. CDR3 protein: CASSYTTRGQNYGYTF. For the CDR3, the DNA is TGTGCCAGCAGTTACACAACCAGGGGGCAGAACTATGGCTACACCTTC.

The chain couples TRBV20-1 to TRBJ2-3, with 7 bases lining up with TRBD2. The V gene's germline CDR1 is DFQATT and CDR2 SNEGSKA (reference sequence). V lost 3 bases to trimming and J lost 2 bases; unmatched junction nucleotides: 8. CDR3 length equals 15 residues. Here the CDR3 DNA reads TGCAGTGCTAGTGAGGCGGGGGTCCTCACAGATACGCAGTATTTT. This gives the protein CSASEAGVLTDTQYF.

CDR3 nucleotides: TGCAGTGCTAACGGGTTTAGCGGGAGGTACGAGCAGTACTTC. It codes for CSANGFSGRYEQYF. The rearrangement links TRBV20-1 to TRBJ2-7; 10 bases match TRBD2. The CDR3 has 14 amino acids. J was trimmed by 4 bases and V by 4 bases; bases with no gene match: 7. Germline V lookup: CDR1 DFQATT, CDR2 SNEGSKA (reference sequence).

There are many counts of this clonotype. This chain joins TRBV7-9 and TRBJ2-7; D unresolved. Germline CDR1 is SEHNR and CDR2 is FQNEAQ (reference sequence). The CDR3 has 11 residues. V lost 4 bases and J 8 bases, leaving 9 bases between the germline ends. This CDR3 reads CASSSQTQQYF. CDR3 in DNA: TGTGCCAGCAGCTCACAGACACAGCAGTACTTC.

This clonotype was found a few times. J is TRBJ2-7 and V is TRBV18, with D perhaps TRBD1 or TRBD2 (5 bases each). Germline V gives CDR1 KGHSH, CDR2 LQKENI. The CDR3 covers 14 residues. The V and J ends lost 5 bases and 0 bases respectively, with 11 bases between them. The CDR3 protein is CASSYGTDSYEQYF. Here the CDR3 DNA reads TGTGCCAGCTCATATGGGACCGACTCCTACGAGCAGTACTTC.

A few counts support this clonotype. CDR3 amino acids: CASSFSGTGLGNTEAFF. The CDR3 DNA reads as TGTGCCAGCAGCTTCTCCGGGACAGGGTTGGGGAACACTGAAGCTTTCTTT. The V call is TRBV7-9, the J call TRBJ1-1, with 9 bases lining up with TRBD1. CDR1 and CDR2 (germline): SEHNR, FQNEAQ (reference sequence). V dropped 3 bases and J dropped 1; count of bases not matched to a gene: 9. This CDR3 contains 17 residues. The full variable domain, in which reference TRBV7-9 and TRBJ1-1 provide the parts outside the CDR3, is DTGVSQNPRHKITKRGQNVTFRCDPISEHNRLYWYRQTLGQGPEFLTYFQNEAQLEKSRLLSDRFSAERPKGSFSTLEIQRTEQGDSAMYLCASSFSGTGLGNTEAFFGQGTRLTVV.

At least ten counts were recorded for this clonotype. This chain joins TRBV12-3 or TRBV12-4 and TRBJ2-6; 11 bases match TRBD2. The CDR3 runs 20 residues. V lost 0 bases, J lost 1 base, and 8 bases stayed unmatched. The CDR3 sequence: CASSLAASSGGSSGANVLTF. CDR3 nucleotides: TGTGCCAGCAGTTTAGCGGCGTCTAGCGGGGGGTCTTCTGGGGCCAACGTCCTGACTTTC.

This chain joins TRBV5-1 and TRBJ1-1; D perhaps matches TRBD1 (5 bases). The germline V and J ends were trimmed by 3 bases and 6 bases, with 12 bases remaining between them. Germline V CDR1 and CDR2: SGHRS, YFSETQ. CDR3 size: 13 residues. DNA of the CDR3: TGCGCCAGCAGCTCCTTAGACAGCGCTGAAGCTTTCTTT. Translation gives CASSSLDSAEAFF.

This clonotype appeared a few times. This CDR3 reads CASSVGGADTQYF. The CDR3, as DNA: TGTGCCAGCAGCGTTGGAGGGGCAGATACGCAGTATTTT. The chain uses TRBV9 and TRBJ2-3, with D maybe TRBD2 (6 bases). This CDR3 comprises 13 residues. Germline values: CDR1 SGDLS, CDR2 YYNGEE. Trimming left V 2 bases short and J 4 bases short, with 8 bases between.

This clonotype appeared many times. The chain joins TRBV7-9 to TRBJ2-1, with 8 bases matching TRBD2. This CDR3 comprises 15 residues. V lost 4 bases, J lost 7 bases, and 9 bases stayed unmatched. Germline V gene lookup returns CDR1 SEHNR and CDR2 FQNEAQ (reference sequence). The CDR3 DNA follows: TGTGCCAGCAGCTCCAGAAGCGGGAGTTGGAATGAGCAGTTCTTC. Protein product: CASSSRSGSWNEQFF.

The V and J genes are TRBV7-6 and TRBJ2-7; D is uncertain. The CDR3 sequence is 13 residues long. CDR1 and CDR2 from the germline V gene are SGHVS and FNYEAQ. V shed 5 bases and J shed 2 bases, with 10 bases lying between them. The CDR3 nucleotides read TGTGCCAGCAGCCCCCCGACCACCTACGAGCAGTACTTC. It specifies CASSPPTTYEQYF.

V is TRBV7-6 and J is TRBJ2-1, with D possibly being TRBD1 (5 bases). This CDR3 is 15 amino acids long. In germline, CDR1 is SGHVS, CDR2 FNYEAQ. Trimming stripped 5 bases from V and 1 base from J, with 12 bases between. For the CDR3, the DNA is TGTGCCAGCAGCCTCCCCCCAGGGTCCTACAATGAGCAGTTCTTC. This codes for CASSLPPGSYNEQFF.

This clonotype occurred a few times. The CDR3 sequence is CASRSGGAAYGYTF. The CDR3 region has the DNA TGTGCCAGCAGGAGTGGTGGGGCCGCTTATGGCTACACCTTC. The chain uses TRBV2 and TRBJ1-2, with D possibly matching TRBD1 (5 bases). This CDR3 spans 14 amino acids. Germline V gene lookup returns CDR1 SNHLY and CDR2 FYNNEI. V was shortened by 6 bases and J by 5 bases, with 16 bases between the two germline ends.

This clonotype has a count of ten or more. This chain connects TRBV9 to TRBJ2-7, with 13 positions matching TRBD2. CDR3 length equals 15 residues. Germline CDR1 SGDLS, CDR2 YYNGEE. V lost 2 bases to trimming and J lost 5 bases; unmatched junction nucleotides: 4. In nucleotides, the CDR3 is TGTGCCAGCAGCGTTGGACTAGCGGGAGTGAACGAGCAGTACTTC. Protein sequence: CASSVGLAGVNEQYF.